Here is one T cell receptor beta chain with its context. No antigen is known for it. The V and J ends lost 2 bases and 5 bases respectively, with 13 bases between them. Germline V gene lookup returns CDR1 GTSNPN and CDR2 SVGIG (reference sequence). This CDR3 is built from 14 residues. Vbeta (60) and Jbeta (13) primers were used in the PCR. The assay was immunoSEQ multiplex PCR, and TCRdb's table has in-frame clones only and misses some. The sample holds about 140,000 clones, 80% seen once. This record belongs to a study of cytomegalovirus exposure and HLA in healthy donors. The study, taken as a whole, reports: Reported findings show TCR beta sequences accurately forecast HLA-A and HLA-B alleles in most subjects. Among donors in an Asian-associated ancestry cluster, a later analysis reportedly found fewer N-insertions than the roughly 700-donor mean.

This receptor was obtained from a man over 45 in good health and CMV-seronegative. The chain combines TRBV30 with TRBJ1-5; no clear D gene. The sample consisted of PBMCs. CDR3 region: CAWSQGNADQPQHF. CDR3 nucleotide sequence: TGTGCCTGGAGTCAAGGCAATGCGGATCAGCCCCAGCATTTT.